Shown below are 14 T cell receptor beta chains from a single sample sequenced in a study of Graves' ophthalmopathy and Graves' hyperthyroidism. The sequenced template was RNA, covering the TCR beta CDR3 region. A first-round RT-PCR used HTBI primers, followed by a second-round multiplex PCR. TCRdb processed the multiplex PCR reads anew with MiXCR; each CDR3 protein has one entry. The repertoire holds 150,000 to 200,000 distinct CDR3 sequences, with just under 40% as singletons. What was sequenced was peripheral blood. These receptors all come from a man younger than 45 with Graves' ophthalmopathy.

The chain employs TRBV6-1 and TRBJ1-1; D remains ambiguous. The CDR3 runs to 14 residues. The V and J ends lost 5 bases and 5 bases respectively, with 15 bases between them. The germline V gene has CDR1 MNHNS and CDR2 SASEGT. CDR3 DNA: TGTGCCAGCAGTCCCAGGCCGCGAGGGACTGAAGCTTTCTTT. It codes for CASSPRPRGTEAFF.

The chain uses TRBV19 and TRBJ1-1; a possible D gene is TRBD1 (6 bases). This CDR3 is built from 14 residues. Trimming removed 5 bases at V and 1 base at J, with 11 bases between. Germline V gene sequence: CDR1 LNHDA, CDR2 SQIVND (reference sequence). The CDR3 loop reads CASSPPGANTEAFF. The CDR3 DNA reads as TGTGCCAGTAGTCCCCCGGGGGCGAACACTGAAGCTTTCTTT.

This clonotype was observed many times. The chain joins TRBV7-2 to TRBJ2-2; no definite D call. This CDR3 has 16 residues. The V and J ends lost 2 bases and 0 bases respectively, with 10 bases between them. CDR1 and CDR2 (germline): SGHTA, FQGNSA. The CDR3: CASSLSAGPNTGELFF. The CDR3 bases are TGTGCCAGCAGCTTAAGCGCAGGTCCGAACACCGGGGAGCTGTTTTTT.

This clonotype was seen many times. V is TRBV20-1 and J is TRBJ2-1; possibly TRBD2 for D (7 bases). V was pared by 0 bases and J by 4 bases, with 22 bases between. CDR1 DFQATT and CDR2 SNEGSKA come from the germline V gene (reference sequence). The CDR3 is 18 residues long. The CDR3, as DNA: TGCAGTGCTAGAGATGAAGTGGGGGGGCTAGCGAAGTACAATGAGCAGTTCTTC. Protein sequence: CSARDEVGGLAKYNEQFF.

In its sample, this clonotype was seen many times. V gene TRBV11-2 combines with J gene TRBJ1-2; a weak D match, TRBD1 (5 bases). Germline V CDR1 and CDR2: SGHAT, FQNNGV. The CDR3 length is 15 residues. The V and J ends lost 2 bases and 0 bases respectively, with 10 bases between them. In nucleotides, the CDR3 is TGTGCCAGCAGCTTATGGGAGGGGACTAACTATGGCTACACCTTC. This translates into CASSLWEGTNYGYTF. The variable domain in full, completed from reference TRBV11-2 and TRBJ1-2, reads EAGVAQSPRYKIIEKRQSVAFWCNPISGHATLYWYQQILGQGPKLLIQFQNNGVVDDSQLPKDRFSAERLKGVDSTLKIQPAKLEDSAVYLCASSLWEGTNYGYTFGSGTRLTVV.

This clonotype was recorded many times. This chain joins TRBV20-1 and TRBJ1-2; a weak D match, TRBD1 (6 bases). The V end was cut by 5 bases, the J end by 8 bases, with 15 bases between. This CDR3 region has 12 residues. Germline CDR1 is DFQATT and CDR2 is SNEGSKA (reference sequence). CDR3 sequence (DNA): TGCAGTGCTTCCTCACAAGGGGGAGGCTACACCTTC. Protein sequence: CSASSQGGGYTF.

This clonotype was recorded many times. This chain connects TRBV11-2 to TRBJ1-2; D is ambiguous. The CDR3 runs 14 residues. CDR1 is SGHAT and CDR2 is FQNNGV in the germline V gene. The V and J ends lost 3 bases and 0 bases respectively, with 8 bases between them. In nucleotides, the CDR3 is TGTGCCAGCAGCTTCCGGGTCTCTAACTATGGCTACACCTTC. It codes for CASSFRVSNYGYTF.

This clonotype was observed at least ten times. CDR3 nucleotides: TGTGCCAGCAGTTTTTATCAGGGGGCCTTTGGAAACACCATATATTTT. As protein: CASSFYQGAFGNTIYF. The rearrangement joins TRBV28 to TRBJ1-3, with TRBD1 identical over 8 bases. V lost 3 bases to trimming and J lost 3 bases; unmatched junction nucleotides: 7. This CDR3 has 16 amino acids. CDR1 MDHEN and CDR2 SYDVKM come from the germline V gene.

The gene calls are TRBV27 and TRBJ2-7; maybe TRBD2 (5 bases). V dropped 3 bases and J dropped 3 bases, with 9 bases sitting between them. Per the germline V gene, CDR1 is MNHEY and CDR2 is SMNVEV (reference sequence). The CDR3 runs 13 residues. CDR3: CASSLDGNYEQYF. The CDR3 DNA follows: TGTGCCAGCAGTTTGGACGGGAACTACGAGCAGTACTTC.

This chain links TRBV7-2 with TRBJ2-7; no clear D. This CDR3 has 13 amino acids. Between the trimmed V and J ends, which lost 4 bases and 2 bases, there was a span of 9 bases. Germline V gene sequence: CDR1 SGHTA, CDR2 FQGNSA. The CDR3 region has the DNA TGTGCCAGCAGCTCAACCTGGACCTACGAGCAGTACTTC. Its protein is CASSSTWTYEQYF.

V gene TRBV2 combines with J gene TRBJ2-7, with 12 bases identical to TRBD1. CDR1 is SNHLY, CDR2 FYNNEI, per germline. The CDR3 loop spans 13 amino acids. V was clipped by 10 bases and J by 7 bases; unmatched bases: 8. CDR3 nucleotides: TGTGCCACCGGGACAGGGGGCGCGGGTGAGCAGTACTTC. Protein: CATGTGGAGEQYF. Variable domain in full (rest from reference TRBV2 and TRBJ2-7): EPEVTQTPSHQVTQMGQEVILRCVPISNHLYFYWYRQILGQKVEFLVSFYNNEISEKSEIFDDQFSVERPDGSNFTLKIRSTKLEDSAMYFCATGTGGAGEQYFGPGTRLTVT.

At least ten counts were recorded for this clonotype. The gene calls are TRBV6-2 or TRBV6-3 and TRBJ1-1, with D unclear. CDR1 is MNHEY and CDR2 is SVGEGT in the germline V gene. The ends were cut back, 5 bases at V and 4 bases at J, with 8 bases in the middle. CDR3 length: 12 residues. The CDR3 DNA is TGTGCCAGCAGTCAAGTTCGCACTGAAGCTTTCTTT. Translation: CASSQVRTEAFF.

This clonotype was recorded at least ten times. This sequence joins TRBV6-2 or TRBV6-3 and TRBJ2-3; tentative D call: TRBD2 (6 bases). The CDR3 is made up of 15 amino acids. Trimming left V 3 bases short and J 6 bases short, with 16 bases between. Germline CDR1 MNHEY, CDR2 SVGEGT. The CDR3: CASSYMTRPTDTQYF. The CDR3 bases are TGTGCCAGCAGTTATATGACTAGGCCAACGGATACGCAGTATTTT.

This clonotype was observed at least ten times. V and J are TRBV2 and TRBJ1-2; the match to TRBD1 covers 8 bases. The CDR3 covers 14 residues. Germline CDR1 SNHLY, CDR2 FYNNEI. V shed 2 bases, J shed 4 bases, and the junction held 3 bases outside the gene matches. CDR3 sequence: CASSEQGASYGYTF. DNA of the CDR3: TGTGCCAGCAGTGAACAGGGGGCGTCCTATGGCTACACCTTC.